This entry features one T cell receptor (beta chain) sequence. This table comes from immunoSEQ multiplex PCR, and its TCRdb copy is limited to in-frame clones, with some not included. The table shows roughly 110,000 clones, with around 93% occurring only once. This specimen belongs to a study of OX40 agonist ivuxolimab in advanced cancers. Overall study context: The treatment was a fully human IgG2 OX40 agonist, ivuxolimab. Ivuxolimab was administered intravenously to patients at 0.01 to 10 mg/kg every 2 weeks.

The sequence derives from an adult with an advanced solid tumor such as melanoma, head and neck, liver or kidney cancer. This sample comprised CD4+ or CD8+ T cells sorted from blood, obtained in a trial of the OX40 agonist ivuxolimab.

CDR3 in DNA: TGTGCCAGCAGCAGGACACCTACGAACACCGGGGAGCTGTTTTTT. Protein: CASSRTPTNTGELFF. The chain combines TRBV5-4 with TRBJ2-2; tentative D call: TRBD1 (5 bases). CDR1 SGHNT and CDR2 YYREEE come from the germline V gene (reference sequence). This CDR3 comprises 15 residues. Trimming stripped 4 bases from V and 0 bases from J, with 10 bases between.